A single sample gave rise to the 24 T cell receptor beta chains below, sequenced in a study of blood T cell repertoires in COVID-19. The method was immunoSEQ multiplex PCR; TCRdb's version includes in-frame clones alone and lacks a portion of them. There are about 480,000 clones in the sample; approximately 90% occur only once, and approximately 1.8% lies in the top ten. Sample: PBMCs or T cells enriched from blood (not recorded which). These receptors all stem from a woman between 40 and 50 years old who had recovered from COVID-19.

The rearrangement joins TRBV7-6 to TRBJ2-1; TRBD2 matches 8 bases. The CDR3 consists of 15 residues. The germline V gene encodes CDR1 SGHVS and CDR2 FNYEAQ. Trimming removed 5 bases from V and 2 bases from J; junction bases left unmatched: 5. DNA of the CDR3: TGTGCCAGCAGCGGAGGACTAGCAGCCTACAATGAGCAGTTCTTC. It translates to CASSGGLAAYNEQFF.

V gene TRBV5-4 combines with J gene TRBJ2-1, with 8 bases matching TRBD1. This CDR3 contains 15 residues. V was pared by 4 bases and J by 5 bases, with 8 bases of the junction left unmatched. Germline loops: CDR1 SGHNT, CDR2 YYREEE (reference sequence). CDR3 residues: CASSIPDRGHNEQFF. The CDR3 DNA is TGTGCCAGCAGCATACCCGACAGGGGACACAATGAGCAGTTCTTC.

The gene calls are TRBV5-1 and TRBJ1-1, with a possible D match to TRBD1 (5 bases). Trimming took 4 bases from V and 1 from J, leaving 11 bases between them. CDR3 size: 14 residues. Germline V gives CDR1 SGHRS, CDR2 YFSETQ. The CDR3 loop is CASSVGGGNTEAFF. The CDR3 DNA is TGCGCCAGCAGCGTTGGGGGGGGGAACACTGAAGCTTTCTTT.

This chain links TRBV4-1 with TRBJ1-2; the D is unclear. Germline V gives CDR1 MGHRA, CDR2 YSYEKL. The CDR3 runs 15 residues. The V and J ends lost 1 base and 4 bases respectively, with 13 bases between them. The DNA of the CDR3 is TGCGCCAGCAGCCAAGTTTCGGGGAACTCCTATGGCTACACCTTC. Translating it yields CASSQVSGNSYGYTF.

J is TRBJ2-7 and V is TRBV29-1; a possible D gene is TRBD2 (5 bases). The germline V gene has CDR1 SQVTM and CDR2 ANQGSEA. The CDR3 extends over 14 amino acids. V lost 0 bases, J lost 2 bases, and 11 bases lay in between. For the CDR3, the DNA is TGCAGCGTTGAAGATCAGGAGGATACCTACGAGCAGTACTTC. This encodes CSVEDQEDTYEQYF.

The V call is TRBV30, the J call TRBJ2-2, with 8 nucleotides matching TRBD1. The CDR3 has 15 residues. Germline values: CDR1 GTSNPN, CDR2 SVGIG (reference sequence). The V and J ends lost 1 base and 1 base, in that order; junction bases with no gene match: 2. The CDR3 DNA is TGTGCCTGGAGTGATGGACAGGGGAACACCGGGGAGCTGTTTTTT. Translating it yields CAWSDGQGNTGELFF.

Here the CDR3 DNA reads TGTGCCAGCAGCTCAATGGGACAGCCGTGGGGCTACACCTTC. Protein: CASSSMGQPWGYTF. The V gene is TRBV7-8, the J gene TRBJ1-2, with TRBD1 matching over 7 bases. This CDR3 has 14 amino acids. J was trimmed by 8 bases and V by 4 bases; bases with no gene match: 10. Germline CDR1 is SGHVS and CDR2 is FQNEAQ.

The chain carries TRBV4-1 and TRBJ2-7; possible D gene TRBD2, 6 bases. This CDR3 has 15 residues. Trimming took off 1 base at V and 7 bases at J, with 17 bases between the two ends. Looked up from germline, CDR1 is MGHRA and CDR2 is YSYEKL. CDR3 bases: TGCGCCAGCAGCCAAGTTGACTACAGCCGGGGGGAGCAGTACTTC. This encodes CASSQVDYSRGEQYF.

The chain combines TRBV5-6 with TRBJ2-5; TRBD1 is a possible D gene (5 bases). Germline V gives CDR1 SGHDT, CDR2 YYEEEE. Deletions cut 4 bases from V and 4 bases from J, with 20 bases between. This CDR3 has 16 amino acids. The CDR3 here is CASSPSTQGRRETQYF. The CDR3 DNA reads TGTGCCAGCAGCCCTAGTACGCAGGGTCGGAGAGAGACCCAGTACTTC.

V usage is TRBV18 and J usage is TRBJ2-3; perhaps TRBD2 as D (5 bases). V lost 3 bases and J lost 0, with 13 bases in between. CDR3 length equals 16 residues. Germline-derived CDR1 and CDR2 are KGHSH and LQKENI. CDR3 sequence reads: CASSPTRPGSTDTQYF. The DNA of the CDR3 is TGTGCCAGCTCACCCACTAGACCCGGGAGCACAGATACGCAGTATTTT.

The CDR3 protein is CASSDGAGGSSYNEQFF. DNA for the CDR3: TGCGCCAGCAGCGACGGAGCGGGAGGGAGCTCCTACAATGAGCAGTTCTTC. The chain couples TRBV5-1 to TRBJ2-1; TRBD2 matches at 10 bases. The CDR3 length is 17 residues. V was clipped by 4 bases and J by 0 bases; unmatched bases: 7. In germline, CDR1 is SGHRS, CDR2 YFSETQ.

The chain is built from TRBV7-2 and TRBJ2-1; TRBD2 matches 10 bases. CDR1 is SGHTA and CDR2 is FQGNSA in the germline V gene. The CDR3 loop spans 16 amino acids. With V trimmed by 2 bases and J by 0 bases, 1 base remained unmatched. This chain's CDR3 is CASSLLAGGSYNEQFF. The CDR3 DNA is TGTGCCAGCAGCTTATTAGCGGGAGGCTCCTACAATGAGCAGTTCTTC. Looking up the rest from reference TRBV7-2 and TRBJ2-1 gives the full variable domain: GAGVSQSPSNKVTEKGKDVELRCDPISGHTALYWYRQSLGQGLEFLIYFQGNSAPDKSGLPSDRFSAERTGGSVSTLTIQRTQQEDSAVYLCASSLLAGGSYNEQFFGPGTRLTVL.

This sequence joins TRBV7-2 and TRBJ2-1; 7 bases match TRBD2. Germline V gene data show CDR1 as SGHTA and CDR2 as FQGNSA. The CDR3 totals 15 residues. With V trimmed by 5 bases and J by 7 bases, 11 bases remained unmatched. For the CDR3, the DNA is TGTGCCAGCAGCCCTAGGTCTAGCGGTTGGAATGAGCAGTTCTTC. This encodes CASSPRSSGWNEQFF.

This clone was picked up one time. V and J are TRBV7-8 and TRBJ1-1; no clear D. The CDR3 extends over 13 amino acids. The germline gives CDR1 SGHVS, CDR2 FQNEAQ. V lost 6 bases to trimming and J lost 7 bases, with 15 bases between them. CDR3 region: CASSENAAGEAFF. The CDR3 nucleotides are TGTGCCAGCAGTGAGAACGCGGCGGGTGAAGCTTTCTTT.

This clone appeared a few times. CDR3 in DNA: TGTGCCAGCAGCCAAGTGGGACTAGGTTTCATGGATACGCAGTATTTT. Translated, it gives CASSQVGLGFMDTQYF. The V call is TRBV4-2, the J call TRBJ2-3; 8 bases agree with TRBD2. CDR1 is LGHNA and CDR2 is YNFKEQ in the germline V gene. CDR3 length: 16 amino acids. V was pared by 1 base and J by 6 bases, with 9 bases of the junction left unmatched.

CDR3 in amino acids: CAWSVPGNGNQPQHF. Here the CDR3 DNA reads TGTGCCTGGAGTGTACCAGGGAATGGCAATCAGCCCCAGCATTTT. The chain uses TRBV30 and TRBJ1-5; possibly TRBD1 for D (5 bases). The length of the CDR3 is 15 residues. Germline values: CDR1 GTSNPN, CDR2 SVGIG (reference sequence). Trimming took off 0 bases at V and 2 bases at J, with 11 bases between the two ends. Drawing the rest from reference TRBV30 and TRBJ1-5, the complete variable domain is SQTIHQWPATLVQPVGSPLSLECTVEGTSNPNLYWYRQAAGRGLQLLFYSVGIGQISSEVPQNLSASRPQDRQFILSSKKLLLSDSGFYLCAWSVPGNGNQPQHFGDGTRLSIL.

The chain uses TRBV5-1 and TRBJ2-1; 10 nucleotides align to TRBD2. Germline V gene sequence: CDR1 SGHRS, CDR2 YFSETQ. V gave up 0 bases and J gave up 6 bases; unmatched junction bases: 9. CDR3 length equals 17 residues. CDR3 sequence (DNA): TGCGCCAGCAGCTTGGTGGCTAGCGGGAGTTCCCCCAATGAGCAGTTCTTC. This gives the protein CASSLVASGSSPNEQFF.

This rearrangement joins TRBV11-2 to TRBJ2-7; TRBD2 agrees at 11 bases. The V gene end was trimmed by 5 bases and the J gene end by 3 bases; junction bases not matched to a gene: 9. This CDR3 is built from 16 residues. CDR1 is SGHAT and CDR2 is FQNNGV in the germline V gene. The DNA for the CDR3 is TGTGCCAGCAGCCTCTTAGCGGGAGGGCAAATCTACGAGCAGTACTTC. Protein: CASSLLAGGQIYEQYF.

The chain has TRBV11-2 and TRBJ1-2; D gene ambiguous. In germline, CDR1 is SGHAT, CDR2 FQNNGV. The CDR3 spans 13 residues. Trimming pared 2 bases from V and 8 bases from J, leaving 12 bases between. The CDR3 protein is CASSLPHAGGYTF. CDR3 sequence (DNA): TGTGCCAGCAGCTTACCCCACGCGGGCGGCTACACCTTC.

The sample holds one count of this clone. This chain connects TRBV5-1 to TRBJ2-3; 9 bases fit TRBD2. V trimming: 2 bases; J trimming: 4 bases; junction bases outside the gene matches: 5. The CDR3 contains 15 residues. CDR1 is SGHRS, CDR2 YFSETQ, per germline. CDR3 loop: CASSFSGREADTQYF. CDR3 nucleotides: TGCGCCAGCAGCTTTAGCGGGAGAGAGGCAGATACGCAGTATTTT.

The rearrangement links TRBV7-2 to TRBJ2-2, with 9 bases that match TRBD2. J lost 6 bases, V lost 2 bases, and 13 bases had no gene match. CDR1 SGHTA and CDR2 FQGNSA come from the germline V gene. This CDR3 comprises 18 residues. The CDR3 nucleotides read TGTGCCAGCAGCTTACAAGCGGGAGGCCGGTTGGGTTCCGGGGAGCTGTTTTTT. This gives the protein CASSLQAGGRLGSGELFF.

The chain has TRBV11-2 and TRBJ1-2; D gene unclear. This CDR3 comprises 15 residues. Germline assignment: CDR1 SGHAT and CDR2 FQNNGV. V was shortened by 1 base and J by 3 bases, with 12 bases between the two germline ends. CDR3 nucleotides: TGTGCCAGCAGCTTAGGCCAGCGCGCATACTATGGCTACACCTTC. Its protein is CASSLGQRAYYGYTF.

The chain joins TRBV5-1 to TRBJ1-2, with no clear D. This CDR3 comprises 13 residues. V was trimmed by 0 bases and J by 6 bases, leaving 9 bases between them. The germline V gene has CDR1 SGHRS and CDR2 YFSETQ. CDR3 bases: TGCGCCAGCAGCTTGGAGCAACGGGATGGCTACACCTTC. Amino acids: CASSLEQRDGYTF.

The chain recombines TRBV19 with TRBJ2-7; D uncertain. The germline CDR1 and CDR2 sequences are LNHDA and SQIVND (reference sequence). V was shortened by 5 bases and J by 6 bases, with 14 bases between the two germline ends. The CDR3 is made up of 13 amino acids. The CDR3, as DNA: TGTGCCAGTAGTCTACCCTCGATCGCCGAGCAGTACTTC. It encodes CASSLPSIAEQYF.